This entry features one T cell receptor beta chain sequence. Germline trimming cut 0 bases from V and 2 bases from J; bases unmatched to any gene: 0. The germline V gene has CDR1 MGHRA and CDR2 YSYEKL. This CDR3 comprises 15 residues. This entry comes from a study of blood T cell repertoires in COVID-19. Study details: The analysed material was cDNA or gDNA that came from T cells, B-cell-depleted T cells, or PBMCs.

Participants reported their clinical history, and cohort assignment relied on those reports. Per the authors' pipeline: Amplification of reference gene primers provided the estimated nucleated cell counts. Assay: immunoSEQ multiplex PCR; the TCRdb copy retains only in-frame clones and omits some. The V and J calls and clone size are taken from that table; D and trimming were inferred from the DNA. Among 200,000 to 250,000 clones listed, more than 80% were seen once. This clonotype was sampled from a man aged 25-40 years who had recovered from COVID-19. Sequencing was carried out using PBMCs or T cells enriched from blood (not recorded which). V and J are TRBV4-1 and TRBJ1-3; 8 bases are a match to TRBD1. CDR3 DNA sequence: TGCGCCAGCAGCCAAGACAGGGGGCCTGGAAACACCATATATTTT. Translated, it gives CASSQDRGPGNTIYF.